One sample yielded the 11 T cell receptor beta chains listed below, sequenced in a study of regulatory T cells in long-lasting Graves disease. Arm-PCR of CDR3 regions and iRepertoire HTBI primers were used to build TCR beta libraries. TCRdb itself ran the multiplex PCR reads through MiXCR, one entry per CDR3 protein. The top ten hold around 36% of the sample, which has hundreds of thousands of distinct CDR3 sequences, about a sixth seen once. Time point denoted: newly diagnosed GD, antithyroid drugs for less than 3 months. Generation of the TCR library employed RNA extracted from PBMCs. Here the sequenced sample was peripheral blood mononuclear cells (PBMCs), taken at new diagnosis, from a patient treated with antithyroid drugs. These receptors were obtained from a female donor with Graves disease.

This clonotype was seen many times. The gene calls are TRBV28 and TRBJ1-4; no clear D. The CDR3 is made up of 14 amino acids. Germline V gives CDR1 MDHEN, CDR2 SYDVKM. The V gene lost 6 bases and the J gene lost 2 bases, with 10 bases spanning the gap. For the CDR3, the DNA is TGTGCCAGCAGATTTAGCGGGACTAATGAAAAACTGTTTTTT. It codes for CASRFSGTNEKLFF.

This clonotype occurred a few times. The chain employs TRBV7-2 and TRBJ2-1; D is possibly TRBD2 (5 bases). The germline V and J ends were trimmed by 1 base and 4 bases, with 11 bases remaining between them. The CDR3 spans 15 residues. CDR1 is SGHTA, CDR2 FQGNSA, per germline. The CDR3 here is CASSLDTRTYNEQFF. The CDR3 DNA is TGTGCCAGCAGCTTAGATACCAGGACTTACAATGAGCAGTTCTTC.

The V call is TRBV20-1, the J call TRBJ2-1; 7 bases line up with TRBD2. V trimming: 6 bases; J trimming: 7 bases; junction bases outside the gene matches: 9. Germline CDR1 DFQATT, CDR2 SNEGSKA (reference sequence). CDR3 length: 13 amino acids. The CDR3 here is CSASGTTFNEQFF. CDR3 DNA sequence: TGCAGTGCCAGCGGGACCACATTTAATGAGCAGTTCTTC.

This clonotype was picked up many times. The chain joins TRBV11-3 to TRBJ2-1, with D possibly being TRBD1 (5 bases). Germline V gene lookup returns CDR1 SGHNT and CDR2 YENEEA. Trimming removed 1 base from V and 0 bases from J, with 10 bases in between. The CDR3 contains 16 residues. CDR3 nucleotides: TGTGCCAGCAGCTTAGTTTGGACAAGCTCCTACAATGAGCAGTTCTTC. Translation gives CASSLVWTSSYNEQFF.

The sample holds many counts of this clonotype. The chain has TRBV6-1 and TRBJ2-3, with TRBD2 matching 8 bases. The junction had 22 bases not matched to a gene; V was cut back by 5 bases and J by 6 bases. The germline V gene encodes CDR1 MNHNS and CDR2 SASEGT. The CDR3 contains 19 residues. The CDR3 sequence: CASSTSSPTLAGGGDTQYF. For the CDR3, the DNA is TGTGCCAGCAGTACTAGCTCCCCCACTTTGGCGGGAGGCGGGGATACGCAGTATTTT.

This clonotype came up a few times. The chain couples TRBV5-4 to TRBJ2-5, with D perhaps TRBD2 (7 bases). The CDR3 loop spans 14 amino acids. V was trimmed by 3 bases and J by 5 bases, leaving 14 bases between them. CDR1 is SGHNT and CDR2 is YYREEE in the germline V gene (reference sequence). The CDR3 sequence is CASSSGGQFETQYF. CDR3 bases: TGTGCCAGCAGCTCGGGGGGCCAGTTCGAGACCCAGTACTTC.

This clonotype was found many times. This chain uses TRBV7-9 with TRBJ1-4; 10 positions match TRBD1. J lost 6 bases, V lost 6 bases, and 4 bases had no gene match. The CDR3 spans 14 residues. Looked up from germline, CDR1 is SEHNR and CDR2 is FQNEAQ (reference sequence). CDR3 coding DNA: TGTGCCAGCAGGGAGACAGGGGGCCATGAAAAACTGTTTTTT. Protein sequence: CASRETGGHEKLFF.

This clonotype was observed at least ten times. The CDR3 nucleotides read TGTGCCTGCTCGGGGTCGGGGCCCCAGCATTTT. Translated: CACSGSGPQHF. The V gene is TRBV30, the J gene TRBJ1-5; no definite D call. V lost 6 bases and J lost 9, with 12 bases in between. Looked up from germline, CDR1 is GTSNPN and CDR2 is SVGIG (reference sequence). This CDR3 spans 11 amino acids. The entire variable domain, with the rest obtained from reference TRBV30 and TRBJ1-5, is as follows: SQTIHQWPATLVQPVGSPLSLECTVEGTSNPNLYWYRQAAGRGLQLLFYSVGIGQISSEVPQNLSASRPQDRQFILSSKKLLLSDSGFYLCACSGSGPQHFGDGTRLSIL.

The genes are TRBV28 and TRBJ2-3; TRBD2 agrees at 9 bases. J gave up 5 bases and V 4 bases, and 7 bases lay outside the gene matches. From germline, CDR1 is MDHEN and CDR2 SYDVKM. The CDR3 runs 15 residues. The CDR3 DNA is TGTGCCAGCAGTTCAATAGCGGGAGAAAAAGATACGCAGTATTTT. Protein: CASSSIAGEKDTQYF. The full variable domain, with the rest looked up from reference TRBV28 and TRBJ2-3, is DVKVTQSSRYLVKRTGEKVFLECVQDMDHENMFWYRQDPGLGLRLIYFSYDVKMKEKGDIPEGYSVSREKKERFSLILESASTNQTSMYLCASSSIAGEKDTQYFGPGTRLTVL.

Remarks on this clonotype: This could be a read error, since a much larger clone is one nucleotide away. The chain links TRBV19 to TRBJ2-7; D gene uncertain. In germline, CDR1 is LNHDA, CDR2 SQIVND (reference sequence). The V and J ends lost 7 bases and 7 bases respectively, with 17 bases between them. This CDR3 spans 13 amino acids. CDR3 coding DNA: TGTGCCAGTACCCGGAGTGTATCTGGTGAGCAGTACTTC. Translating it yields CASTRSVSGEQYF.

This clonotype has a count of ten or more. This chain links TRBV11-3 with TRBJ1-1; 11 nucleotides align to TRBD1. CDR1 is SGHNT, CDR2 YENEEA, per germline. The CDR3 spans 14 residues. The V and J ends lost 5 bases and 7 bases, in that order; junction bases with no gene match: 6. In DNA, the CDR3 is TGTGCCAGCAGCCGGACAGGGGGCTTCTTTGAAGCTTTCTTT. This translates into CASSRTGGFFEAFF. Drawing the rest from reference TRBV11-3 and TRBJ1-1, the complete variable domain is EAGVVQSPRYKIIEKKQPVAFWCNPISGHNTLYWYLQNLGQGPELLIRYENEEAVDDSQLPKDRFSAERLKGVDSTLKIQPAELGDSAVYLCASSRTGGFFEAFFGQGTRLTVV.